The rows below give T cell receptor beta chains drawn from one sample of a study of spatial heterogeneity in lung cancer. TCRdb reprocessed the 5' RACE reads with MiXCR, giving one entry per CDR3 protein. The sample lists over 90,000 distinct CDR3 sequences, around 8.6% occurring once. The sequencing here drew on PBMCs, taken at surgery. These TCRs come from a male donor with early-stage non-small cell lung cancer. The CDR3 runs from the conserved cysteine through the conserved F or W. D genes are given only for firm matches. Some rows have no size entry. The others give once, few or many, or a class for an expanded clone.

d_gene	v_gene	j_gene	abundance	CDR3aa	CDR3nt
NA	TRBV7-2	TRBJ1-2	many	CASSLQNYGYTF	TGTGCCAGCAGCTTACAGAACTATGGCTACACCTTC
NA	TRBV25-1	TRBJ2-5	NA	CASSESGGPKTQYF	TGTGCCAGCAGTGAATCTGGGGGCCCAAAGACCCAGTACTTC
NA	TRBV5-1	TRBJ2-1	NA	CASSGGRRSSYNEQFF	TGCGCCAGCAGTGGGGGGAGGCGAAGCTCCTACAATGAGCAGTTCTTC
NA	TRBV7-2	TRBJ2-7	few	CASSFVARVHEQYF	TGTGCCAGCAGCTTCGTAGCGAGGGTCCACGAGCAGTACTTC
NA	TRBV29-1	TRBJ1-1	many	CSVESTGTPLSEAFF	TGCAGCGTTGAATCCACCGGGACACCCCTATCTGAAGCTTTCTTT
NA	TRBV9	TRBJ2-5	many	CASSVGGGTETQYF	TGTGCCAGCAGCGTAGGAGGGGGAACAGAGACCCAGTACTTC
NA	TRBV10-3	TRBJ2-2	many	CAISASGNTGELFF	TGTGCCATCAGTGCCTCCGGGAACACCGGGGAGCTGTTTTTT
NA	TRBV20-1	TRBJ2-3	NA	CSAGPGPASTDTQYF	TGCAGTGCCGGGCCCGGGCCGGCCAGCACAGATACGCAGTATTTT
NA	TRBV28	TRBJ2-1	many	CASSYPPGGEQFF	TGTGCCAGCAGCTACCCGCCGGGGGGCGAGCAGTTCTTC
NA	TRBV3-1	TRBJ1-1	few	CASSHGGSGTEAFF	TGTGCCAGCTCGCACGGGGGGAGCGGCACTGAAGCTTTCTTT
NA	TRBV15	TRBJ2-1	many	CATSRQQGPGAYNEQFF	TGTGCCACCAGCAGACAACAGGGCCCGGGTGCCTACAATGAGCAGTTCTTC
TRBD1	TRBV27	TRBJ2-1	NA	CASSVSGTAYNEQFF	TGTGCCAGCAGTGTCTCCGGGACAGCTTACAATGAGCAGTTCTTC
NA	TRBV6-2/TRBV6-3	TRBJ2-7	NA	CASKIDQGAAYEQYF	TGTGCCAGCAAAATTGATCAAGGGGCCGCCTACGAGCAGTACTTC
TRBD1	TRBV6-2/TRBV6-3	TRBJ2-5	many	CASTNRGQETQYF	TGTGCCAGCACTAACAGGGGCCAAGAGACCCAGTACTTC
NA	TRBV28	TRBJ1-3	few	CASSLQNTIYF	TGTGCCAGCAGTTTACAAAACACCATATATTTT
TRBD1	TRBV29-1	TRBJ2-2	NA	CSATGQGRGTGELFF	TGCAGCGCCACTGGACAGGGACGGGGCACCGGGGAGCTGTTTTTT
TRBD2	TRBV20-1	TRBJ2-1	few	CSAPNLAVLNEQFF	TGCAGTGCTCCCAATCTAGCGGTCCTCAATGAGCAGTTCTTC
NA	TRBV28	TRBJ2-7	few	CASSLPGARYEQYF	TGTGCCAGCAGCCTCCCCGGGGCCAGGTACGAGCAGTACTTC
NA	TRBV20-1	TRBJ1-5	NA	CSVQGRGGPQHF	TGCAGTGTTCAAGGACGGGGGGGGCCCCAGCATTTT
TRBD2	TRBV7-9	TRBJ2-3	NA	CASSPHTSGGTTDTQYF	TGTGCCAGCAGTCCTCATACTAGCGGGGGTACCACAGATACGCAGTATTTT
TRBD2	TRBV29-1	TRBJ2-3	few	CSVVAGRVSDTQYF	TGCAGCGTTGTAGCGGGGAGGGTATCAGATACGCAGTATTTT
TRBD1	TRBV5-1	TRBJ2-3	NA	CASSSGQGWADTQYF	TGCGCCAGCAGCTCAGGACAGGGGTGGGCAGATACGCAGTATTTT
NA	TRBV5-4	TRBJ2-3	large	CASSMTGIRSTDTQYF	TGTGCCAGCAGCATGACGGGAATACGGTCCACAGATACGCAGTATTTT
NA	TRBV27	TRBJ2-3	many	CASIPPPGPSTDTQYF	TGTGCCAGCATTCCTCCACCGGGACCCAGCACAGATACGCAGTATTTT
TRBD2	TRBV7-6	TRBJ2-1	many	CASSPGTSGASYNEQFF	TGTGCCAGCAGCCCCGGGACTAGCGGGGCCTCCTACAATGAGCAGTTCTTC
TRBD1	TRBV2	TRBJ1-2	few	CASREQGSYGYTF	TGTGCCAGCAGGGAACAGGGGTCCTATGGCTACACCTTC
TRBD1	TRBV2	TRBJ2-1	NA	CASSEATGHNEQFF	TGTGCCAGCAGTGAAGCGACAGGGCACAATGAGCAGTTCTTC
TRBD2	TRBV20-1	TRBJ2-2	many	CSATRTSGRRTTGELFF	TGCAGTGCTACTAGGACTAGCGGGAGGAGGACCACCGGGGAGCTGTTTTTT
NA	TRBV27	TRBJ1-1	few	CASSSPLVTEAFF	TGTGCCAGCAGTTCCCCCCTGGTCACTGAAGCTTTCTTT
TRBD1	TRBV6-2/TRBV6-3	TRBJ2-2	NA	CASSYQGQGGGELFF	TGTGCCAGCAGTTACCAGGGACAGGGCGGCGGGGAGCTGTTTTTT
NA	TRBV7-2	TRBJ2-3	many	CASSSFSGADTQYF	TGTGCCAGCAGCTCCTTTTCTGGGGCTGATACGCAGTATTTT
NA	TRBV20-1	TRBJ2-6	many	CSAGGYPLSGANVLTF	TGCAGTGCTGGCGGTTACCCTTTGTCTGGGGCCAACGTCCTGACTTTC
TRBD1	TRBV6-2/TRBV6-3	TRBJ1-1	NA	CASRQGQKNTEAFF	TGTGCCAGCAGACAGGGACAGAAAAACACTGAAGCTTTCTTT
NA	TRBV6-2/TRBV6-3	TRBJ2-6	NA	CASSYRGYTSQGANVLTF	TGTGCCAGCAGTTATAGGGGGTACACCTCACAAGGGGCCAACGTCCTGACTTTC
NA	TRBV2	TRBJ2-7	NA	CASSESESSYEQYF	TGTGCCAGCAGTGAAAGTGAGTCTTCCTACGAGCAGTACTTC
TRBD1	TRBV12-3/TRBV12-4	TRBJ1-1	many	CASTRTGANTEAFF	TGTGCCAGCACCCGGACAGGGGCGAACACTGAAGCTTTCTTT
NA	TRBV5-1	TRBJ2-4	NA	CASSLGAGANIQYF	TGCGCCAGCAGCTTGGGGGCAGGGGCAAACATTCAGTACTTC
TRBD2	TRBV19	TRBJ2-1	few	CASSPTSAYNEQFF	TGTGCCAGTAGTCCTACTAGCGCCTACAATGAGCAGTTCTTC
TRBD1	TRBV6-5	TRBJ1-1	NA	CASSYGQGATEAFF	TGTGCCAGCAGTTACGGGCAGGGGGCGACTGAAGCTTTCTTT
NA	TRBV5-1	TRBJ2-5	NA	CASSGAGKETQYF	TGCGCCAGCAGCGGAGCAGGGAAAGAGACCCAGTACTTC
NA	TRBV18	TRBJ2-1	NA	CASSPTSGENEQFF	TGTGCCAGCTCACCGACTAGTGGCGAAAATGAGCAGTTCTTC
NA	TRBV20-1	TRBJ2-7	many	CSAPGARTYEQYF	TGCAGTGCCCCGGGCGCAAGGACCTACGAGCAGTACTTC
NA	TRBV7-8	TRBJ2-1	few	CASSLAVHNEQFF	TGTGCCAGCAGCTTGGCAGTCCACAATGAGCAGTTCTTC
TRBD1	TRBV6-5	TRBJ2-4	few	CASSYDRGKNIQYF	TGTGCCAGCAGTTACGACAGGGGCAAAAACATTCAGTACTTC
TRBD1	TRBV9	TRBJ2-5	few	CASSVAGGREETQYF	TGTGCCAGCAGCGTGGCAGGGGGCAGAGAAGAGACCCAGTACTTC
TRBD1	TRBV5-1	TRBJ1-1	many	CASSSQGVLNTEAFF	TGCGCCAGCAGCTCACAGGGGGTATTGAACACTGAAGCTTTCTTT
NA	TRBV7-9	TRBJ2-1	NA	CAGTAVPYNEQFF	TGTGCCGGAACGGCTGTCCCCTACAATGAGCAGTTCTTC
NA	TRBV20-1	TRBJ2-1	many	CSAKSLLFSYNEQFF	TGCAGTGCTAAGTCCCTACTTTTCTCCTACAATGAGCAGTTCTTC
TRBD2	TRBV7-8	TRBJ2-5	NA	CASAGGGPQETQYF	TGTGCCAGCGCGGGCGGGGGGCCCCAAGAGACCCAGTACTTC
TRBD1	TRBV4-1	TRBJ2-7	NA	CASSQFGGQGVYYEQYF	TGCGCCAGCAGCCAATTCGGGGGACAGGGGGTATACTACGAGCAGTACTTC
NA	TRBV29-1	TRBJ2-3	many	CSVARDATDTQYF	TGCAGCGTTGCCAGAGATGCCACAGATACGCAGTATTTT
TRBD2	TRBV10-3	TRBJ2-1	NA	CAISGPSGSSYNEQFF	TGTGCCATCAGTGGGCCTAGCGGGAGCTCCTACAATGAGCAGTTCTTC
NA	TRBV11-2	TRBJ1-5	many	CASSLDPRGPSNQPQHF	TGTGCCAGCAGCTTAGACCCCCGGGGTCCAAGCAATCAGCCCCAGCATTTT
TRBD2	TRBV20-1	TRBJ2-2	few	CSFRGENTGELFF	TGCAGTTTCCGGGGGGAAAACACCGGGGAGCTGTTTTTT
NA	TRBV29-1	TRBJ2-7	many	CSTTLRGDEQYF	TGCAGCACTACACTCAGGGGCGACGAGCAGTACTTC
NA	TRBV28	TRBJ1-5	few	CASSLGVRGNQPQHF	TGTGCCAGCAGTTTAGGGGTAAGGGGCAATCAGCCCCAGCATTTT